The entry that follows covers one TCR beta chain sequence. Clones were sequenced by immunoSEQ multiplex PCR, and TCRdb holds only the in-frame ones, with some missing. The top ten clones hold approximately 1.4% of a sample with around 50,000 clones, roughly 87% of them seen once. The CDR3 length is 15 residues. V lost 4 bases and J lost 7; bases outside the gene matches: 10. In germline, CDR1 is SGHTS, CDR2 YDEGEE. This entry is derived from a study of control samples from healthy donors and cancer patients. The chain has TRBV5-8 and TRBJ1-5; 8 nucleotides line up with TRBD1. The sample was PBMCs. The receptor's source is a man between 40 and 49 years old with colorectal cancer. CDR3 DNA: TGTGCCAGCAGCCTTAACAGGGGGGCCGGACAGCCCCAGCATTTT. This encodes CASSLNRGAGQPQHF.